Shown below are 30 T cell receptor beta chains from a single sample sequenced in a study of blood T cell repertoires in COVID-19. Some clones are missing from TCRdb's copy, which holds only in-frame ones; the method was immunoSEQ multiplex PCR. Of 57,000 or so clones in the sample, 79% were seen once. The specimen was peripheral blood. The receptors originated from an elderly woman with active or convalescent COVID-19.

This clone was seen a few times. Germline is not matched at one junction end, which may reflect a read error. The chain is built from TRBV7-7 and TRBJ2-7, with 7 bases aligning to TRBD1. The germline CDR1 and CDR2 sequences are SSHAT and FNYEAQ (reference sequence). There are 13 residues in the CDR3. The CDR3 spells CASSLTGSGEQYF. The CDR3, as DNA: TGTGCTAGCAGCTTGACAGGGAGTGGCGAGCAGTACTTC.

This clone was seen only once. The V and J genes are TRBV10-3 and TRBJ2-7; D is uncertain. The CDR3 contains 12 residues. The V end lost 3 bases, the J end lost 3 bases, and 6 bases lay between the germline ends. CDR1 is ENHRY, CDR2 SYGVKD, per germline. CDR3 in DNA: TGTGCCATCAGTGACTCTTACTACGAGCAGTACTTC. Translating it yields CAISDSYYEQYF.

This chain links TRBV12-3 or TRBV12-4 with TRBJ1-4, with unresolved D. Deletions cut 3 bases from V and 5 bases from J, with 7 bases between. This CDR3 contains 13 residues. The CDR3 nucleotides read TGTGCCAGCAGTTTCTACAGCAATGAAAAACTGTTTTTT. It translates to CASSFYSNEKLFF.

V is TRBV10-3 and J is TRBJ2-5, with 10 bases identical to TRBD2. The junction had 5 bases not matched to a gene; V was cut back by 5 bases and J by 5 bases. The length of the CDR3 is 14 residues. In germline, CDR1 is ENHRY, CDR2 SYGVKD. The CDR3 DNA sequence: TGTGCCATCAGTCCGAGCGGGGGGGCGGAGACCCAGTACTTC. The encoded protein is CAISPSGGAETQYF.

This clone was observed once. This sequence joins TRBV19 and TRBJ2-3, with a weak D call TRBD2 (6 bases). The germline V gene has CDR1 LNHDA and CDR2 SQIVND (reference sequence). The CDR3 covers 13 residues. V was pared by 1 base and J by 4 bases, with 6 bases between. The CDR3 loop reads CASSIGGADTQYF. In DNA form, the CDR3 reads TGTGCCAGTAGTATAGGGGGGGCAGATACGCAGTATTTT. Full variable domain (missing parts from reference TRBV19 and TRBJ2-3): DGGITQSPKYLFRKEGQNVTLSCEQNLNHDAMYWYRQDPGQGLRLIYYSQIVNDFQKGDIAEGYSVSREKKESFPLTVTSAQKNPTAFYLCASSIGGADTQYFGPGTRLTVL.

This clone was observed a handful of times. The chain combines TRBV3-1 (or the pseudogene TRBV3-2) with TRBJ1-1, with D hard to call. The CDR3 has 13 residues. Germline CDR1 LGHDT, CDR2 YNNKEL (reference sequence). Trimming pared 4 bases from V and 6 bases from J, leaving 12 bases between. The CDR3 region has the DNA TGTGCCAGCAGCCCCGGAGATTTTTCTGAAGCTTTCTTT. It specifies CASSPGDFSEAFF.

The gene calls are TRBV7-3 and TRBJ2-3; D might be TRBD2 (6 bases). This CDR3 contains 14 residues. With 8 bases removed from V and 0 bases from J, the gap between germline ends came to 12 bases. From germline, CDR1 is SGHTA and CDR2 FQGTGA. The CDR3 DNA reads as TGTGCCAGCGGCCGGGACTTTAGCACAGATACGCAGTATTTT. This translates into CASGRDFSTDTQYF.

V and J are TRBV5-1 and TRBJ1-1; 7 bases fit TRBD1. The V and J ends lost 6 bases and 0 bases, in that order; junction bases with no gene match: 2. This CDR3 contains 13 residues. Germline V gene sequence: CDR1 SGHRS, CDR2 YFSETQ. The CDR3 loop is CASKGTVNTEAFF. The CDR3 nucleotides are TGCGCCAGCAAGGGGACAGTGAACACTGAAGCTTTCTTT.

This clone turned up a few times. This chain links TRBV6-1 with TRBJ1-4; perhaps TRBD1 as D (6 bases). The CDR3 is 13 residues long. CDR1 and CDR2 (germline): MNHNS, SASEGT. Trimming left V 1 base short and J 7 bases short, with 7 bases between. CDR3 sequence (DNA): TGTGCCAGCAGTGAAGGGGGGCGTGAAAAACTGTTTTTT. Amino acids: CASSEGGREKLFF.

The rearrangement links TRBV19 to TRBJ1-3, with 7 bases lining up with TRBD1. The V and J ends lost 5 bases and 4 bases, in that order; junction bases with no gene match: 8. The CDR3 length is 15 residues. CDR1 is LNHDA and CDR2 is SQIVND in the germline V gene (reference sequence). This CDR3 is CASSGGQYEGNTIYF. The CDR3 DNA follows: TGTGCCAGTAGTGGGGGACAGTACGAAGGAAACACCATATATTTT.

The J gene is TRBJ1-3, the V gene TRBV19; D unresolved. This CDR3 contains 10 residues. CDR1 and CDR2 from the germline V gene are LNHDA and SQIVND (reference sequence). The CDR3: CASERNTIYF. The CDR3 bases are TGTGCTTCAGAAAGAAACACCATATATTTT. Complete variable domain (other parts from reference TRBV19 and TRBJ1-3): DGGITQSPKYLFRKEGQNVTLSCEQNLNHDAMYWYRQDPGQGLRLIYYSQIVNDFQKGDIAEGYSVSREKKESFPLTVTSAQKNPTAFYLCASERNTIYFGEGSWLTVV.

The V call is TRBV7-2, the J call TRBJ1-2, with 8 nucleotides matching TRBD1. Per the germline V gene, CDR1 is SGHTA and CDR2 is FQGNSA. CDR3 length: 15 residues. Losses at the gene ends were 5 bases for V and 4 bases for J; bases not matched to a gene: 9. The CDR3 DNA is TGTGCCAGCAGCCCTTTGACAGGGGCAGTCTATGGCTACACCTTC. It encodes CASSPLTGAVYGYTF.

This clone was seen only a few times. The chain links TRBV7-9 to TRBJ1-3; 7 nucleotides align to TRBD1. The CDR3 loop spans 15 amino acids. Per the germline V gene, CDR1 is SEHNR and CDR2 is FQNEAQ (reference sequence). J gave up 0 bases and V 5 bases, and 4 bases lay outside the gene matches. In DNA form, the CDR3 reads TGTGCCAGCAGCCCGGACAGGTTCTCTGGAAACACCATATATTTT. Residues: CASSPDRFSGNTIYF.

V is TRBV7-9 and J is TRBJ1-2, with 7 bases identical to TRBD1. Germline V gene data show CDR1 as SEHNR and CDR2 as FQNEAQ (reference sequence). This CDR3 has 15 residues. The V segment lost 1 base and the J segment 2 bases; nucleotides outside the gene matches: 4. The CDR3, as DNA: TGTGCCAGCAGCTTAGACAGGGGTGGGAACTATGGCTACACCTTC. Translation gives CASSLDRGGNYGYTF.

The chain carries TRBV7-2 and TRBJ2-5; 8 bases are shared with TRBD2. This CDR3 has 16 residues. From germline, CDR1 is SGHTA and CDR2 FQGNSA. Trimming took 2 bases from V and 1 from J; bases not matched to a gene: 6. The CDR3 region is CASSLLGSGVQETQYF. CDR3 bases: TGTGCCAGCAGCTTACTGGGTAGCGGGGTCCAAGAGACCCAGTACTTC.

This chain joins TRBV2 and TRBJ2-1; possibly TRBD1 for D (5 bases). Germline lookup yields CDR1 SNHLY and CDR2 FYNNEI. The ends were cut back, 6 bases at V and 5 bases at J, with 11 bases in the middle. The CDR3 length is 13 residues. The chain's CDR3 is CASSLGQHNEQFF. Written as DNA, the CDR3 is TGTGCCAGCAGCCTTGGACAACACAATGAGCAGTTCTTC.

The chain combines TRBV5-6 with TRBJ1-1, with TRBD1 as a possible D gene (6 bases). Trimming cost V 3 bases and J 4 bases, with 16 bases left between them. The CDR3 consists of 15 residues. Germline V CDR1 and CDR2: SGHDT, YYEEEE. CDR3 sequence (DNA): TGTGCCAGCAGCTCCCCAGGGGCTGGGGGCACTGAAGCTTTCTTT. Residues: CASSSPGAGGTEAFF.

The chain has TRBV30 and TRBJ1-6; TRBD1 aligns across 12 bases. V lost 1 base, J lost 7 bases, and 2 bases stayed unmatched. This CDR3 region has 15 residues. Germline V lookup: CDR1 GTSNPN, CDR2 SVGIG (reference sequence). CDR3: CAWSGGQGANSPLHF. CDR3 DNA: TGTGCCTGGAGTGGGGGACAGGGGGCAAATTCACCCCTCCACTTT.

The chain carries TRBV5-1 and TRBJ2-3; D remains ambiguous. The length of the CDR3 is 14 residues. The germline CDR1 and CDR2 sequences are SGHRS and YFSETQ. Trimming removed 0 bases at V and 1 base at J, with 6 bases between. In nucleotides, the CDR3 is TGCGCCAGCAGCTTGGTCCAGGGCACAGATACGCAGTATTTT. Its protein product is CASSLVQGTDTQYF.

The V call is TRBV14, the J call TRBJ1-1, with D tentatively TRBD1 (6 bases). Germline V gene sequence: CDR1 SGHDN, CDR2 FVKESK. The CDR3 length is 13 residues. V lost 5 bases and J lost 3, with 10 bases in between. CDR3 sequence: CASSGTTHTEAFF. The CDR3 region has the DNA TGTGCCAGCAGCGGGACAACTCACACTGAAGCTTTCTTT.

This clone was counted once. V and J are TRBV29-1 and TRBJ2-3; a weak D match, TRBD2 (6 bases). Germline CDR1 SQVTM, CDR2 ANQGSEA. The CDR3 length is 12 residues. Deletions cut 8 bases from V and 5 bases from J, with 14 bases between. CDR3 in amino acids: CSTWGGVDTQYF. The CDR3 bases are TGCAGCACCTGGGGCGGGGTAGATACGCAGTATTTT.

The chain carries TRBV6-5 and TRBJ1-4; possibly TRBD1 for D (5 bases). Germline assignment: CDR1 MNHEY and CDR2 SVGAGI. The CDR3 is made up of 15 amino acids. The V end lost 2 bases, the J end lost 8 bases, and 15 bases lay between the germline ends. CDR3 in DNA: TGTGCCAGCAGTTACCTCGGCAGGGTAGGAGAAAAACTGTTTTTT. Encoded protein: CASSYLGRVGEKLFF.

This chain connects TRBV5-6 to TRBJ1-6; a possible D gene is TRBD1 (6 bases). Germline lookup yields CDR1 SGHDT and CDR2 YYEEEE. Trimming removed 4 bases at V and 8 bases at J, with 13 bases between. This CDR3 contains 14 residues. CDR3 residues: CASSPRRGDSPLHF. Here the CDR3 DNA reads TGTGCCAGCAGCCCGCGCAGGGGAGATTCACCCCTCCACTTT.

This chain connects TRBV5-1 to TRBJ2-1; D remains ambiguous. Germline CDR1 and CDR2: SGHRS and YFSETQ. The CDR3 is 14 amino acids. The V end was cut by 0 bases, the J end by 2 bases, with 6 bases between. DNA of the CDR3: TGCGCCAGCAGCTTGGCGGGTACCTACAATGAGCAGTTCTTC. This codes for CASSLAGTYNEQFF. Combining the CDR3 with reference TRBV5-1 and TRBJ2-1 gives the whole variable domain KAGVTQTPRYLIKTRGQQVTLSCSPISGHRSVSWYQQTPGQGLQFLFEYFSETQRNKGNFPGRFSGRQFSNSRSEMNVSTLELGDSALYLCASSLAGTYNEQFFGPGTRLTVL.

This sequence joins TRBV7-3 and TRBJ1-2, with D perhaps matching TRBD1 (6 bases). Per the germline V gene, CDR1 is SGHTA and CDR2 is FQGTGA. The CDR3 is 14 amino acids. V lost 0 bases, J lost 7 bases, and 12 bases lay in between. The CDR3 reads CASSLTGGGGGYTF. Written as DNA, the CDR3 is TGTGCCAGCAGCTTAACGGGAGGGGGAGGTGGCTACACCTTC.

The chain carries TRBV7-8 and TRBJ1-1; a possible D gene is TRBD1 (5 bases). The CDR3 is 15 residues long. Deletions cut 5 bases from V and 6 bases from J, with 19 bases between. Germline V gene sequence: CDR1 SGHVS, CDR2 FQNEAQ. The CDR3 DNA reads TGTGCCAGCAGCGGGGCGGGAATTCGGGGCGCTGAAGCTTTCTTT. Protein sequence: CASSGAGIRGAEAFF.

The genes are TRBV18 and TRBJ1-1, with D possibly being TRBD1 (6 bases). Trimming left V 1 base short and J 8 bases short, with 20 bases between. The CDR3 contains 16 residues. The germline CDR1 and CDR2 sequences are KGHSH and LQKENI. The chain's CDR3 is CASSPLGLILGGEAFF. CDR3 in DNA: TGTGCCAGCTCACCACTGGGACTAATCTTAGGGGGAGAAGCTTTCTTT.

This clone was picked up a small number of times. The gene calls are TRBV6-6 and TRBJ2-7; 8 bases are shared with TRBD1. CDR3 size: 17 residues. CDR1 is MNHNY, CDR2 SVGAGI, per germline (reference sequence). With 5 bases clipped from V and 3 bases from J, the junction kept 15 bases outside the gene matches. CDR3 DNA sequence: TGTGCCAGCAGTCGCAGACCAGCCGGGACAGGACACTACGAGCAGTACTTC. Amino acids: CASSRRPAGTGHYEQYF.

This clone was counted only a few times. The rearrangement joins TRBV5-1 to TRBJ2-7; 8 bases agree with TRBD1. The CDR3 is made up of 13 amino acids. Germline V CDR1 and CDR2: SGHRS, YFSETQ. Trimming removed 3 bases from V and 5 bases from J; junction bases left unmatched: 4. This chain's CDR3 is CASSSGTGDEQYF. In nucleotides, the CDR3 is TGCGCCAGCAGCTCAGGGACAGGTGACGAGCAGTACTTC.

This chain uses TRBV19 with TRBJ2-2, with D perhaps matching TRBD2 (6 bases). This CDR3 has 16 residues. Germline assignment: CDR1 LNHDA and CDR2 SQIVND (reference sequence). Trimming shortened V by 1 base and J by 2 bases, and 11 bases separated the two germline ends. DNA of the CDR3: TGTGCCAGTAGTATAGGGGATAGCGGTAACACCGGGGAGCTGTTTTTT. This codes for CASSIGDSGNTGELFF.